The source of this TCR beta chain is a study of shared clonotypes between healthy human individuals. CD45RO-negative, CCR7-positively selected cells formed the naive CD8 fraction, excluding terminally differentiated effector memory CD45RA+ cells. Some clones are missing from TCRdb's copy, which holds only in-frame ones; the method was immunoSEQ multiplex PCR. The sample has approximately 2,000,000 clones; roughly 95% are singletons. Unmatched junction bases numbered 7, after V lost 3 bases and J lost 0 bases. Germline assignment: CDR1 SGHDN and CDR2 FVKESK. The CDR3 runs to 16 residues. The sequence came from a man aged 18 to 35 in good health. Some clones in this sample may be carry-over from other donors' samples. Sample: naive CD8+ T cells from PBMCs. J is TRBJ1-1 and V is TRBV14, with TRBD1 matching 7 bases. In DNA form, the CDR3 reads TGTGCCAGCAGCCAGGGCAGGGACAGAGTGAACACTGAAGCTTTCTTT. This encodes CASSQGRDRVNTEAFF.